The 5 T cell receptor beta chains presented below share a single source sample, sequenced in a study of blood T cell repertoires in COVID-19. Using immunoSEQ multiplex PCR, the repertoire was profiled, and TCRdb retains in-frame clones only, with some absent. Altogether about 66,000 clones are present, roughly 78% being singletons, with the ten largest covering 8.5% to 10%. Sequenced material: peripheral blood. These receptor sequences come from a human donor in a cohort sampled during active COVID-19.

The V gene is TRBV6-1, the J gene TRBJ2-5; a possible D gene is TRBD1 (6 bases). This CDR3 comprises 17 residues. V was shortened by 2 bases and J by 1 base, with 17 bases between the two germline ends. Looked up from germline, CDR1 is MNHNS and CDR2 is SASEGT. The DNA for the CDR3 is TGTGCCAGCAGTGAACGCTTCAGGGGATCGAGCCAAGAGACCCAGTACTTC. Residues: CASSERFRGSSQETQYF.

This clone was detected only a few times. V is TRBV4-1 and J is TRBJ1-2, with a weak D call TRBD1 (6 bases). Deletions cut 0 bases from V and 7 bases from J, with 15 bases between. Germline CDR1 reads MGHRA; CDR2 reads YSYEKL. The CDR3 is 15 amino acids. CDR3 DNA sequence: TGCGCCAGCAGCCAAGAAGGGCGCAGGGGAGTTGGCTACACCTTC. Amino acid sequence: CASSQEGRRGVGYTF.

V usage is TRBV18 and J usage is TRBJ2-7, with 9 positions matching TRBD1. The CDR3 has 15 amino acids. In germline, CDR1 is KGHSH, CDR2 LQKENI. Trimming took 1 base from V and 4 from J; bases not matched to a gene: 5. The CDR3 region has the DNA TGTGCCAGCTCACCACGACAGGGGGGTTGGTACGAGCAGTACTTC. Its protein is CASSPRQGGWYEQYF.

This rearrangement joins TRBV18 to TRBJ2-7; 8 bases are shared with TRBD1. The V gene end was trimmed by 3 bases and the J gene end by 6 bases; junction bases not matched to a gene: 7. This CDR3 spans 14 amino acids. CDR1 and CDR2 (germline): KGHSH, LQKENI. CDR3 nucleotides: TGTGCCAGCTCACCCGACAGGGGAAGCTCCGAGCAGTACTTC. Its translation: CASSPDRGSSEQYF.

The V and J genes are TRBV6-5 and TRBJ2-7; D is perhaps TRBD2 (5 bases). This CDR3 is built from 15 residues. Trimming shortened V by 6 bases and J by 2 bases, and 17 bases separated the two germline ends. Looked up from germline, CDR1 is MNHEY and CDR2 is SVGAGI. The CDR3 is CASSAEGSSPYEQYF. The DNA of the CDR3 is TGTGCCAGCAGCGCTGAAGGGAGCAGCCCCTACGAGCAGTACTTC.